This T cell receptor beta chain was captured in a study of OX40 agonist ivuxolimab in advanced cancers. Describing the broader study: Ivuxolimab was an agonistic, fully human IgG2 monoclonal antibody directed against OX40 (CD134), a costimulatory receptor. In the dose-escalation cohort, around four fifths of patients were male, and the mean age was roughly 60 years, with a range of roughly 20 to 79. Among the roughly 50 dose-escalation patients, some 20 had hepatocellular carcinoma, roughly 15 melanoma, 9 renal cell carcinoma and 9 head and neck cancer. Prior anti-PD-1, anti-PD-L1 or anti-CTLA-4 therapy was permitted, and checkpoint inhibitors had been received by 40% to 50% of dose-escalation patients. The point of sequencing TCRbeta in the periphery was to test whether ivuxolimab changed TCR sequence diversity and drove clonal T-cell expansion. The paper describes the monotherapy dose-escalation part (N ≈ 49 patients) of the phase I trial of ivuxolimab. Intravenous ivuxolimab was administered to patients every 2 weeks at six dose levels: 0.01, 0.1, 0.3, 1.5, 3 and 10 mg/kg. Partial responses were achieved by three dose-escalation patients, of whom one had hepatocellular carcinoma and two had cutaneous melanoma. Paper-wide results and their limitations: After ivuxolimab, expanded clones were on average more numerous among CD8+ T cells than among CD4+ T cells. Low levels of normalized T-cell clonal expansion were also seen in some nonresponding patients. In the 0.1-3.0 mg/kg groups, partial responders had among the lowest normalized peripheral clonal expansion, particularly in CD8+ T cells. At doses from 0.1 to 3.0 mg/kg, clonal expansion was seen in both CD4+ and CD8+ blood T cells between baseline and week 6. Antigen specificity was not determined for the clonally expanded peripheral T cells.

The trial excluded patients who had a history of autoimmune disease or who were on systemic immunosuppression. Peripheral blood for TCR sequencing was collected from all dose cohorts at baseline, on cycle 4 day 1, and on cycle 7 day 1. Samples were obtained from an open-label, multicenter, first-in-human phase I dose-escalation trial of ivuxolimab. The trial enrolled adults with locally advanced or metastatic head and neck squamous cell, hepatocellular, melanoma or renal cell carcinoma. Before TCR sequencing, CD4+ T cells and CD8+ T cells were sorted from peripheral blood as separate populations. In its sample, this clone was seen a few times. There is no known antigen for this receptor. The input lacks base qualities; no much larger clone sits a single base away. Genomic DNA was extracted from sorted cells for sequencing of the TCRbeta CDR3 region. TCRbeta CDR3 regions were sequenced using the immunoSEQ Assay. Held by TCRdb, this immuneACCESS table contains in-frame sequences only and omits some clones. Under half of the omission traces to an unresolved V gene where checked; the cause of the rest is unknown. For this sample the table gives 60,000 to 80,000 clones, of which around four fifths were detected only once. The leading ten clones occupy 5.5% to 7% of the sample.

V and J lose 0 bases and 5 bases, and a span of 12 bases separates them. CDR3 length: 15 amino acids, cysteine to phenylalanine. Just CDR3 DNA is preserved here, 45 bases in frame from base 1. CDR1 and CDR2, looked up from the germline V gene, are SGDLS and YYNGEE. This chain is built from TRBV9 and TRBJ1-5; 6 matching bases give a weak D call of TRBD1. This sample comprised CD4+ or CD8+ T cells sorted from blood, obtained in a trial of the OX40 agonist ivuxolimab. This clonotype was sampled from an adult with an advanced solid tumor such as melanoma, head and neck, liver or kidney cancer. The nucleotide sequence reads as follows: TGTGCCAGCAGCGTAGGGACAACAGGGCATCAGCCCCAGCATTTT. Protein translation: CASSVGTTGHQPQHF.